A single sample gave rise to the 19 T cell receptor beta chains below, sequenced in a study of OX40 agonist ivuxolimab in advanced cancers. Repertoires were generated with immunoSEQ multiplex PCR, while TCRdb's copy carries only in-frame clones and drops some. This table holds roughly 100,000 clones, about nine tenths found once. Source: CD4+ or CD8+ T cells sorted from blood, taken in a trial of the OX40 agonist ivuxolimab. These receptors all stem from an adult with an advanced solid tumor such as melanoma, head and neck, liver or kidney cancer.

The count of this clone is one. V gene TRBV5-1 combines with J gene TRBJ2-3; no reliable D call. From germline, CDR1 is SGHRS and CDR2 YFSETQ. This CDR3 spans 12 amino acids. The DNA of the CDR3 is TGCCCGATATTGGAGCAGTCAGATACGCAGTATTTT. It specifies CPILEQSDTQYF.

V is TRBV19 and J is TRBJ2-7; D is uncertain. The CDR3 runs 13 residues. Trimming took 1 base from V and 2 from J, leaving 6 bases between them. Germline V gene lookup returns CDR1 LNHDA and CDR2 SQIVND (reference sequence). This CDR3 reads CASSIGNTYEQYF. The CDR3 DNA sequence: TGTGCCAGTAGTATAGGCAACACCTACGAGCAGTACTTC.

This clone came up once. This chain joins TRBV5-1 and TRBJ2-5; D is undetermined. CDR3 length equals 15 residues. The germline V and J ends were trimmed by 3 bases and 2 bases, with 14 bases remaining between them. Germline CDR1 and CDR2: SGHRS and YFSETQ. CDR3 nucleotides: TGCGCCAGCAGCTCCCCCGACTCGTATCAAGAGACCCAGTACTTC. Its protein product is CASSSPDSYQETQYF.

This rearrangement joins TRBV28 to TRBJ2-7; D could derive from TRBD1 or TRBD2 (5 bases each). Trimming took off 7 bases at V and 6 bases at J, with 13 bases between the two ends. The germline V gene encodes CDR1 MDHEN and CDR2 SYDVKM. CDR3 length: 12 residues. CDR3 nucleotides: TGTGCCAGCATGAGGGGAAGACGCGAGCAGTACTTC. It yields the protein CASMRGRREQYF.

The rearrangement joins TRBV10-1 to TRBJ1-3; D not resolved. This CDR3 region has 12 residues. Germline V CDR1 and CDR2: WNHNN, SYGVQD (reference sequence). V was shortened by 7 bases and J by 7 bases, with 11 bases between the two germline ends. CDR3 sequence (DNA): TGCGCCAGCACCCCCCCGGGGAACACCATATATTTT. Amino acids: CASTPPGNTIYF.

This clone was detected once. The CDR3 DNA is TGTGCCAGCAGCTTGGAAGGGGCCCGCACAGATACGCAGTATTTT. Translation gives CASSLEGARTDTQYF. The gene calls are TRBV11-3 and TRBJ2-3, with D tentatively TRBD1 (5 bases). Trimming pared 3 bases from V and 1 base from J, leaving 11 bases between. Germline CDR1 SGHNT, CDR2 YENEEA. CDR3 length equals 15 residues.

The chain uses TRBV7-2 and TRBJ2-1, with TRBD2 identical over 15 bases. Germline V gives CDR1 SGHTA, CDR2 FQGNSA. The CDR3 contains 17 residues. The V and J ends lost 3 bases and 9 bases, in that order; junction bases with no gene match: 9. The CDR3 region is CASSFNPGLAGGGEQFF. The CDR3, as DNA: TGTGCCAGCAGCTTCAATCCGGGACTAGCGGGGGGAGGTGAGCAGTTCTTC. Full variable domain (missing parts from reference TRBV7-2 and TRBJ2-1): GAGVSQSPSNKVTEKGKDVELRCDPISGHTALYWYRQSLGQGLEFLIYFQGNSAPDKSGLPSDRFSAERTGGSVSTLTIQRTQQEDSAVYLCASSFNPGLAGGGEQFFGPGTRLTVL.

The V gene is TRBV7-2, the J gene TRBJ2-6; D tentatively reads TRBD1 or TRBD2 (5 bases each). Germline CDR1 SGHTA, CDR2 FQGNSA. V lost 0 bases to trimming and J lost 4 bases, with 7 bases between them. The CDR3 covers 15 residues. The CDR3, as DNA: TGTGCCAGCAGCTTAGCGGGGACGGGGGCCAACGTCCTGACTTTC. Encoded protein: CASSLAGTGANVLTF.

The chain joins TRBV2 to TRBJ1-5, with D possibly being TRBD1 (5 bases). The germline V gene encodes CDR1 SNHLY and CDR2 FYNNEI. This CDR3 region has 15 residues. Trimming took off 5 bases at V and 9 bases at J, with 20 bases between the two ends. CDR3 nucleotides: TGTGCCAGCAGTTCCAGTGGGGCAGCATATACGCCCCAGCATTTT. Amino acid sequence: CASSSSGAAYTPQHF. The full variable domain, in which reference TRBV2 and TRBJ1-5 provide the parts outside the CDR3, is EPEVTQTPSHQVTQMGQEVILRCVPISNHLYFYWYRQILGQKVEFLVSFYNNEISEKSEIFDDQFSVERPDGSNFTLKIRSTKLEDSAMYFCASSSSGAAYTPQHFGDGTRLSIL.

This chain joins TRBV6-1 and TRBJ1-4; a weak D match, TRBD1 (6 bases). V dropped 10 bases and J dropped 7 bases, with 19 bases sitting between them. CDR3 size: 14 residues. From germline, CDR1 is MNHNS and CDR2 SASEGT. CDR3 amino acids: CATNWGGAGEKLFF. In DNA form, the CDR3 reads TGTGCCACCAATTGGGGGGGCGCCGGTGAAAAACTGTTTTTT.

CDR3 region: CSVRGTGNYGYTF. As DNA, the CDR3 is TGCAGCGTTAGGGGCACAGGGAACTATGGCTACACCTTC. This chain joins TRBV29-1 and TRBJ1-2; possible D gene TRBD1, 6 bases. Trimming took 5 bases from V and 2 from J, leaving 12 bases between them. CDR1 SQVTM and CDR2 ANQGSEA come from the germline V gene. This CDR3 has 13 residues.

The chain employs TRBV18 and TRBJ1-4, with D perhaps TRBD1 (6 bases). Looked up from germline, CDR1 is KGHSH and CDR2 is LQKENI. V was pared by 6 bases and J by 3 bases, with 11 bases between. This CDR3 comprises 14 residues. Here the CDR3 reads CASSPGQSNEKLFF. In nucleotides, the CDR3 is TGTGCCAGCTCCCCTGGACAGTCTAATGAAAAACTGTTTTTT.

V is TRBV5-1 and J is TRBJ2-7, with TRBD1 identical over 10 bases. Germline V lookup: CDR1 SGHRS, CDR2 YFSETQ. The CDR3 contains 15 residues. Trimming at V came to 4 bases and at J to 6 bases, leaving 10 bases not matched to a gene. The CDR3 sequence: CASSLLLTGGGEQYF. The CDR3 nucleotides are TGCGCCAGCAGCCTCCTCTTGACAGGGGGCGGCGAGCAGTACTTC.

The J gene is TRBJ1-6, the V gene TRBV30; TRBD1 is a possible D gene (5 bases). This CDR3 region has 17 residues. Trimming pared 0 bases from V and 6 bases from J, leaving 18 bases between. Germline V gene sequence: CDR1 GTSNPN, CDR2 SVGIG (reference sequence). The CDR3, as DNA: TGTGCCTGGAGTGTATTTGGGGCGCTTGATGGTAATTCACCCCTCCACTTT. It yields the protein CAWSVFGALDGNSPLHF. The complete variable domain, with remaining parts taken from reference TRBV30 and TRBJ1-6, reads SQTIHQWPATLVQPVGSPLSLECTVEGTSNPNLYWYRQAAGRGLQLLFYSVGIGQISSEVPQNLSASRPQDRQFILSSKKLLLSDSGFYLCAWSVFGALDGNSPLHFGNGTRLTVT.

The V call is TRBV7-2, the J call TRBJ2-7; the D gene is possibly TRBD2 (6 bases). V was trimmed by 0 bases and J by 6 bases, leaving 15 bases between them. The CDR3 is 15 residues long. In germline, CDR1 is SGHTA, CDR2 FQGNSA. The CDR3 protein is CASSLAFGLAIEQYF. The CDR3 coding sequence is TGTGCCAGCAGCTTAGCATTCGGGCTAGCGATCGAGCAGTACTTC.

The chain recombines TRBV6-1 with TRBJ1-5; D remains ambiguous. Germline assignment: CDR1 MNHNS and CDR2 SASEGT. V lost 8 bases and J lost 0, with 14 bases in between. This CDR3 has 15 residues. The CDR3 region has the DNA TGTGCCAGCGGCCTTCGGGGATATAGCAATCAGCCCCAGCATTTT. The encoded protein is CASGLRGYSNQPQHF.

This chain uses TRBV28 with TRBJ2-7; D perhaps matches TRBD1 (6 bases). This CDR3 spans 11 amino acids. Germline lookup yields CDR1 MDHEN and CDR2 SYDVKM. Trimming took 5 bases from V and 4 from J, leaving 6 bases between them. The CDR3 loop is CASSDRYEQYF. CDR3 sequence (DNA): TGTGCCAGCAGTGACAGGTACGAGCAGTACTTC. Full variable domain (rest looked up from reference TRBV28 and TRBJ2-7): DVKVTQSSRYLVKRTGEKVFLECVQDMDHENMFWYRQDPGLGLRLIYFSYDVKMKEKGDIPEGYSVSREKKERFSLILESASTNQTSMYLCASSDRYEQYFGPGTRLTVT.

The chain couples TRBV5-4 to TRBJ1-1; 7 nucleotides match TRBD1. V shed 4 bases and J 1 base; nucleotides not matched to a gene: 7. Germline lookup yields CDR1 SGHNT and CDR2 YYREEE (reference sequence). This CDR3 is 15 amino acids long. The CDR3 is CASSPGTETNTEAFF. The CDR3 DNA follows: TGTGCCAGCAGCCCTGGGACAGAAACGAACACTGAAGCTTTCTTT.

The genes are TRBV6-5 and TRBJ2-7; D gene ambiguous. Trimming stripped 6 bases from V and 3 bases from J, with 9 bases between. This CDR3 spans 12 amino acids. The germline gives CDR1 MNHEY, CDR2 SVGAGI. CDR3 nucleotides: TGTGCCAGCAGGTCTGATGGCTACGAGCAGTACTTC. Protein product: CASRSDGYEQYF.